This T cell receptor (beta chain) was sequenced during a study of OX40 agonist ivuxolimab in advanced cancers. Profiling relied on immunoSEQ multiplex PCR, and the TCRdb table lists in-frame clones only, not all of them. The sample holds 55,000 to 85,000 clones, more than 80% seen once. The sample holds a few counts of this clone. The clonotype was recovered from an adult with an advanced solid tumor such as melanoma, head and neck, liver or kidney cancer. The sequencing here drew on CD4+ or CD8+ T cells sorted from blood, taken in a trial of the OX40 agonist ivuxolimab.

The CDR3 DNA sequence: TGTGCCAGCAACCCAGCAAAAGATTTTTCGGAACCTCGGCAAAATGTTAATGAAAAACTGTTTTTT. Its protein product is CASNPAKDFSEPRQNVNEKLFF. This chain joins TRBV21-1 and TRBJ1-4. TRBV21-1 is reported as a pseudogene. The CDR3 runs to 22 residues.